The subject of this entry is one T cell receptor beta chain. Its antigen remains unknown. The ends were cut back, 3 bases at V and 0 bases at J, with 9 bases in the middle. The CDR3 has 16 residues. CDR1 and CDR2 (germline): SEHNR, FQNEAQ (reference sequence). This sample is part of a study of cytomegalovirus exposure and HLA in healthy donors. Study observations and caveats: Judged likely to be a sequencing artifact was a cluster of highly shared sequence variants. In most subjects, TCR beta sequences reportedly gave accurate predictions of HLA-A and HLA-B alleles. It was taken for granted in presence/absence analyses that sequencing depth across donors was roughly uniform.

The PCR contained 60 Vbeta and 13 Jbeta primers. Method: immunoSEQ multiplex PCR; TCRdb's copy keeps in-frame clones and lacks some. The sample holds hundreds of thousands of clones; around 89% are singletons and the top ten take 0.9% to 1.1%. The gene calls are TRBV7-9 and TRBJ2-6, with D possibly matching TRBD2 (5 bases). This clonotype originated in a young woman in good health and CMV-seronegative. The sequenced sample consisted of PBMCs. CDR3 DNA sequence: TGTGCCAGCAGCTTTCGTGAGGGCTCTGGGGCCAACGTCCTGACTTTC. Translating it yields CASSFREGSGANVLTF.